This T cell receptor (beta chain) was identified during a study of response to subunit inactivated influenza vaccine. Study results and limitations: There was a suggestion from the authors that each seasonal influenza vaccination recruits few new T cells.

TCRdb reanalysed the RT-PCR reads using MiXCR and keeps one entry per CDR3 protein. Here the sample spans around 500,000 distinct CDR3 sequences, 10% to 11% being singletons. Germline CDR1 and CDR2: SGHTA and FQGNSA. The V gene lost 5 bases and the J gene lost 6 bases, with 21 bases spanning the gap. CDR3 length: 16 amino acids. Note on this clonotype: The antigen remains unidentified.

This receptor was taken from a man between 50 and 59 years old who received an inactivated influenza vaccine. This specimen consisted of PBMCs from blood, obtained more than 35 days after vaccination. The chain is built from TRBV7-2 and TRBJ2-3, with D perhaps matching TRBD2 (6 bases). The DNA of the CDR3 is TGTGCCAGCAGCCCGGGGACTCTCTGGGGACCGGATACGCAGTATTTT. Amino acids: CASSPGTLWGPDTQYF.